One T cell receptor (beta chain) is described in this entry. The antigen remains undetermined. Positively selected for CCR7, the CD45RO-negative cells used as naive CD8 cells excluded terminally differentiated effector memory CD45RA+ cells. The DNA input per sorted-subset replicate PCR was 200 ng, corresponding to roughly 31,000 T cell genomes. TCRdb's copy holds only in-frame clones and misses some; the assay was immunoSEQ multiplex PCR. The repertoire has approximately 600,000 clones, approximately 96% of them found once; the top ten carry around 0.11%. The source of the sample is a study of shared clonotypes between healthy human individuals. Study findings and constraints: Against clonotypes common to all four donors, non-shared ones had lower generation probabilities. For sorted subsets, rarefaction showed incomplete sequencing despite large depth. Genetic and exposure-history diversity was limited by the small donor number.

This clonotype was obtained from a woman between 25 and 40 years old in good health. The specimen was naive CD8+ T cells sorted from blood.

The DNA for the CDR3 is TGTGCCAGCAGGAGGGTTGAGTTTCGAGAGACCCAGTACTTC. Translated, it gives CASRRVEFRETQYF. This chain uses TRBV28 with TRBJ2-5; TRBD2 might be the D (5 bases). CDR3 length: 14 residues. V dropped 6 bases and J dropped 4 bases, with 15 bases sitting between them. Germline CDR1 and CDR2: MDHEN and SYDVKM.